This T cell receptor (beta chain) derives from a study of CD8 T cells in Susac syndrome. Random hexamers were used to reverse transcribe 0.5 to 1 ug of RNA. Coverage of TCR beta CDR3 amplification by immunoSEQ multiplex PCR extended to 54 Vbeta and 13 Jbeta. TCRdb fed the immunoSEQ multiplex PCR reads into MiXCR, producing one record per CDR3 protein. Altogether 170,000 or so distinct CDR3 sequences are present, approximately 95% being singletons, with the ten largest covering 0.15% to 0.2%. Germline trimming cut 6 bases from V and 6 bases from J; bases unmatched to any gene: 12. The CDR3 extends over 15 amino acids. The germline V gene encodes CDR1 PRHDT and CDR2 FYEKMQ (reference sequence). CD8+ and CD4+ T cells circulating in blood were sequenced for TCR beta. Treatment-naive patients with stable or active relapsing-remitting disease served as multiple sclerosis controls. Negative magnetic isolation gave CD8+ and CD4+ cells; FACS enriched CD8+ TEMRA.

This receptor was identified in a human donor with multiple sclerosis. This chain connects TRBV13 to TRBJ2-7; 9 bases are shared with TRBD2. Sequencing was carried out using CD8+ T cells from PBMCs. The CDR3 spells CASRDEAGGHLEQYF. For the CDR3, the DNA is TGTGCCAGCAGGGACGAAGCGGGGGGTCATCTCGAGCAGTACTTC.